This paragraph covers one T cell receptor beta chain sequence. Some clones are missing from TCRdb's copy, which holds only in-frame ones; the method was immunoSEQ multiplex PCR. This sample carries over 55,000 clones, 91% of them seen once, and the ten largest clones take around 3.6%. This sample is drawn from a study of technical replicates of blood from four donors. Trimming cost V 2 bases and J 1 base, with 11 bases left between them. The germline CDR1 and CDR2 sequences are MNHEY and SVGAGI. The CDR3 extends over 15 amino acids. The clonotype was recovered from a human donor in good health. Some clones in this sample may be carry-over from other donors' samples. The chain couples TRBV6-5 to TRBJ1-1, with D uncertain. The source material was PBMCs. CDR3 residues: CASSYEGGGNTEAFF. CDR3 nucleotides: TGTGCCAGCAGTTACGAGGGTGGAGGGAACACTGAAGCTTTCTTT.